This entry is about one T cell receptor beta chain. The CDR3 length is 16 residues. V gave up 3 bases and J gave up 1 base; unmatched junction bases: 4. Germline lookup yields CDR1 SNHLY and CDR2 FYNNEI. These data come from a study of T cell changes during pregnancy in multiple sclerosis. Profiling relied on immunoSEQ multiplex PCR, and the TCRdb table lists in-frame clones only, not all of them. Among under 95,000 clones listed, about nine tenths were seen once. The sequenced sample was peripheral blood, obtained in the second trimester of pregnancy. The rearrangement links TRBV2 to TRBJ2-2, with 8 bases fitting TRBD2. The TCR originated in a female donor with multiple sclerosis, enrolled in a pregnancy study. The CDR3 DNA reads TGTGCCAGCAGTGATTCCCTAGCGGGGAACACCGGGGAGCTGTTTTTT. Translating gives CASSDSLAGNTGELFF.